The rows below give T cell receptor beta chains drawn from one sample of a study of cytomegalovirus exposure and HLA in healthy donors. Here immunoSEQ multiplex PCR was the method, and the copy in TCRdb shows in-frame clones only, minus some. The sample has almost 200,000 clones, around three quarters seen once. Sequencing used PBMCs. These receptors all come from a man in his thirties or forties in good health and CMV-seronegative. Each CDR3 is given with its conserved first and last residue. D genes are given only for firm matches. Size is stated for part of the rows, as once, few or many counts, or as a class when the clone is expanded.

few TRBJ2-3 TRBV6-5 TRBD2 CASSYVGGAQYF TGTGCCAGCAGTTACGTGGGAGGGGCGCAGTATTTT
once TRBJ1-3 TRBV10-3 TRBD1 CAISARQGSEGNTIYF TGTGCCATCAGTGCCAGACAGGGCTCTGAGGGAAACACCATATATTTT
few TRBJ1-1 TRBV5-1 . CASSFSDSSFHAFF TGCGCCAGCAGCTTCTCGGACAGCTCTTTTCACGCTTTCTTT
. TRBJ2-3 TRBV1 . CTSSLADSTDTQYF TGCACCAGCAGCCTAGCGGATAGCACAGATACGCAGTATTTT
. TRBJ2-3 TRBV6-6 . CASSYAGSRTDTQYF TGTGCCAGCAGTTACGCGGGGTCCCGCACAGATACGCAGTATTTT
. TRBJ2-6 TRBV9 . CASSRKGGSAANVLTF TGTGCCAGCAGCCGCAAGGGGGGGAGTGCGGCCAACGTCCTGACTTTC
once TRBJ2-1 TRBV5-1 TRBD2 CASSWTSGGGNEQFF TGCGCCAGCAGCTGGACTAGCGGGGGGGGGAATGAGCAGTTCTTC
few TRBJ1-2 TRBV9 . CASGAKTYGYTF TGTGCCAGCGGGGCCAAGACCTATGGCTACACCTTC
once TRBJ2-1 TRBV5-1 . CASSFSGSSSYNEQFF TGCGCCAGCAGCTTCTCCGGGAGTAGCTCCTACAATGAGCAGTTCTTC
. TRBJ1-2 TRBV6-5 . CASSQGHGYTF TGTGCCAGCAGCCAGGGGCATGGCTACACCTTC
. TRBJ1-1 TRBV29-1 . CSVDRGASTEAFF TGCAGCGTTGATCGGGGGGCGAGCACTGAAGCTTTCTTT
. TRBJ2-6 TRBV2 TRBD2 CASRREIKAAGANVLTF TGTGCCAGCCGGCGGGAGATTAAAGCTGCTGGGGCCAACGTCCTGACTTTC
few TRBJ2-7 TRBV6-5 . CASQSGLAWTYEQYF TGTGCCAGCCAATCGGGGCTAGCGTGGACCTACGAGCAGTACTTC
once TRBJ1-6 TRBV28 . CASSPPGQGRYNSPLHF TGTGCTAGCAGCCCACCCGGGCAGGGGAGATATAATTCACCCCTCCACTTT
. TRBJ1-1 TRBV30 . CACLDRLNTEAFF TGTGCCTGTCTAGACAGGCTGAACACTGAAGCTTTCTTT
. TRBJ2-6 TRBV29-1 . CSVEELGRKGSGANVLTF TGCAGCGTTGAAGAATTGGGCAGAAAAGGCTCTGGGGCCAACGTCCTGACTTTC
. TRBJ2-2 TRBV7-7 . CASSVDRYHTGELFF TGTGCTAGCAGCGTCGACAGGTATCACACCGGGGAGCTGTTTTTT
. TRBJ2-3 TRBV11-1 TRBD2 CASSIWTSGNTDTQYF TGTGCCAGCAGCATTTGGACTAGCGGGAACACAGATACGCAGTATTTT
once TRBJ2-1 TRBV9 TRBD1 CASSATGPSYNEQFF TGTGCCAGCAGCGCGACAGGGCCCTCCTACAATGAGCAGTTCTTC
. TRBJ2-7 TRBV4-1 . CASSQVGAPEVYEQYF TGCGCCAGCAGCCAAGTGGGGGCCCCAGAGGTCTACGAGCAGTACTTC
. TRBJ1-1 TRBV7-3 . CASSKLPGTEAFF TGTGCCAGCAGCAAACTACCAGGGACTGAAGCTTTCTTT
. TRBJ1-3 TRBV6-5 . CASRDDRFLGNTIYF TGTGCCAGCAGAGACGACAGGTTCTTGGGAAACACCATATATTTT
. TRBJ2-7 TRBV28 TRBD2 CATLRLASYEQYF TGTGCCACCCTAAGACTAGCAAGCTACGAGCAGTACTTC
. TRBJ1-6 TRBV27 TRBD1 CASRISGTDNSPLHF TGTGCCAGCAGGATTTCCGGGACAGACAATTCACCCCTCCACTTT
. TRBJ2-1 TRBV27 . CASSKNEEGAKFF TGTGCCAGCAGTAAGAATGAGGAGGGCGCTAAATTCTTC
few TRBJ2-3 TRBV28 TRBD1 CASSLVTGGDSTDTQYF TGTGCCAGCAGTTTAGTAACAGGGGGCGATAGCACAGATACGCAGTATTTT